The 20 T cell receptor beta chains below all came from one sample that was sequenced in a study of blood T cell repertoires in COVID-19. TCRdb's table, derived via immunoSEQ multiplex PCR, lists solely in-frame clones and lacks some. The top ten clones hold roughly 4.2% of a sample with 80,000 to 95,000 clones, about 79% of them seen once. The sample was peripheral blood. The receptors stem from a woman aged 50 to 65 with acute or convalescent COVID-19.

The rearrangement uses TRBV2 and TRBJ1-5; 7 nucleotides line up with TRBD1. Germline V lookup: CDR1 SNHLY, CDR2 FYNNEI. The CDR3 has 12 amino acids. The V segment lost 7 bases and the J segment 5 bases; nucleotides outside the gene matches: 2. This CDR3 reads CASTQGDQPQHF. The CDR3 coding sequence is TGTGCCAGCACCCAGGGGGATCAGCCCCAGCATTTT.

The chain couples TRBV6-1 to TRBJ1-1, with D unresolved. This CDR3 contains 10 residues. V was shortened by 3 bases and J by 10 bases, with 6 bases between the two germline ends. Per germline, CDR1 MNHNS and CDR2 SASEGT. CDR3 DNA: TGTGCCAGCAGTGAGTCGGGAGCTTTCTTT. Translating it yields CASSESGAFF.

There are a few counts of this clone. This chain links TRBV28 with TRBJ1-5, with TRBD1 matching over 7 bases. CDR1 and CDR2 (germline): MDHEN, SYDVKM. The CDR3 has 14 amino acids. With V trimmed by 6 bases and J by 4 bases, 6 bases remained unmatched. CDR3 in DNA: TGTGCCAGCAGCACGACAGGGTCAAATCAGCCCCAGCATTTT. Translation gives CASSTTGSNQPQHF.

The gene calls are TRBV5-1 and TRBJ2-7; 12 bases match TRBD2. V was clipped by 0 bases and J by 6 bases; unmatched bases: 4. Germline loops: CDR1 SGHRS, CDR2 YFSETQ. This CDR3 spans 15 amino acids. DNA for the CDR3: TGCGCCAGCAGCTTGGACTTGACTAGCGGGAGCGAGCAGTACTTC. This encodes CASSLDLTSGSEQYF.

This clone was observed a few times. This chain connects TRBV2 to TRBJ1-2, with D possibly matching TRBD1 (5 bases). V gave up 1 base and J gave up 3 bases, with 9 bases separating them. The germline gives CDR1 SNHLY, CDR2 FYNNEI. The CDR3 loop spans 14 amino acids. CDR3 amino acids: CASSEGGAHYGYTF. The CDR3 DNA reads as TGTGCCAGCAGTGAAGGTGGGGCCCACTATGGCTACACCTTC.

V usage is TRBV28 and J usage is TRBJ1-5, with TRBD1 identical over 7 bases. The CDR3 is 14 amino acids. Per germline, CDR1 MDHEN and CDR2 SYDVKM. V was clipped by 3 bases and J by 5 bases; unmatched bases: 4. CDR3 residues: CASSLIQGYQPQHF. CDR3 DNA sequence: TGTGCCAGCAGTTTGATACAGGGGTATCAGCCCCAGCATTTT.

A few counts support this clone. This rearrangement joins TRBV5-1 to TRBJ2-7; 7 nucleotides line up with TRBD1. The CDR3 contains 15 residues. J was trimmed by 2 bases and V by 4 bases; bases with no gene match: 9. Germline-derived CDR1 and CDR2 are SGHRS and YFSETQ. The DNA of the CDR3 is TGCGCCAGCAGCCCGAACTGGGACAGCGCCTACGAGCAGTACTTC. It specifies CASSPNWDSAYEQYF.

The rearrangement uses TRBV12-3 or TRBV12-4 and TRBJ2-5, with D possibly matching TRBD1 (5 bases). The CDR3 loop spans 13 amino acids. Trimming stripped 6 bases from V and 4 bases from J, with 12 bases between. CDR3 sequence (DNA): TGTGCCAGCAGCTCCGGAAGGGGAGAGACCCAGTACTTC. Amino acid sequence: CASSSGRGETQYF.

The count of this clone is one. This chain uses TRBV4-2 with TRBJ2-4; TRBD2 matches at 7 bases. J lost 5 bases, V lost 0 bases, and 4 bases had no gene match. The CDR3 contains 15 residues. Germline loops: CDR1 LGHNA, CDR2 YNFKEQ. CDR3 coding DNA: TGTGCCAGCAGCCAAGATCACGCGGGAGAAAACATTCAGTACTTC. Protein sequence: CASSQDHAGENIQYF.

V is TRBV3-1 (or the pseudogene TRBV3-2) and J is TRBJ1-6, with unresolved D. Germline V gene lookup returns CDR1 LGHDT and CDR2 YNNKEL (reference sequence). V shed 0 bases and J shed 15 bases, with 15 bases lying between them. CDR3 length: 14 amino acids. Here the CDR3 DNA reads TGTGCCAGCAGCCAAGAATCAAGATCACAGCACCTCCACTTT. It yields the protein CASSQESRSQHLHF.

This clone was counted only a few times. The chain has TRBV19 and TRBJ1-5; TRBD1 agrees at 10 bases. The CDR3 is 14 amino acids. Germline V gene sequence: CDR1 LNHDA, CDR2 SQIVND (reference sequence). The CDR3 reads CASRGQGISQPQHF. The CDR3 nucleotides read TGTGCATCAAGGGGACAGGGGATTTCTCAGCCCCAGCATTTT.

The CDR3 spells CASSRQGSYNYGYTF. The CDR3 DNA reads as TGTGCCAGCAGCCGACAGGGGTCGTACAACTATGGCTACACCTTC. The gene calls are TRBV28 and TRBJ1-2; 8 bases line up with TRBD1. CDR1 is MDHEN and CDR2 is SYDVKM in the germline V gene. This CDR3 region has 15 residues. Trimming removed 6 bases from V and 2 bases from J; junction bases left unmatched: 8.

CDR3 protein: CASSGAGTSGVGAQYF. Written as DNA, the CDR3 is TGTGCCAGCAGTGGAGCCGGGACTAGCGGGGTTGGCGCGCAGTATTTT. The chain combines TRBV6-1 with TRBJ2-3, with TRBD2 matching over 13 bases. The germline gives CDR1 MNHNS, CDR2 SASEGT. The trim removed 4 bases at V and 10 bases at J, leaving 11 bases unmatched. CDR3 length: 16 amino acids.

The V and J genes are TRBV6-1 and TRBJ2-7; a weak D match, TRBD1 (6 bases). Looked up from germline, CDR1 is MNHNS and CDR2 is SASEGT. The CDR3 consists of 15 residues. V was cut by 1 base and J by 3 bases, with 13 bases left in between. The CDR3 sequence is CASSEVGGRIYEQYF. The CDR3, as DNA: TGTGCCAGCAGTGAAGTTGGGGGCCGTATCTACGAGCAGTACTTC.

The rearrangement joins TRBV10-3 to TRBJ1-2; 8 nucleotides agree with TRBD1. V shed 6 bases and J 7 bases; nucleotides not matched to a gene: 7. CDR1 and CDR2 from the germline V gene are ENHRY and SYGVKD. This CDR3 contains 13 residues. DNA of the CDR3: TGTGCCATCAGCGCCCAGGGGGCAGCTGGCTACACCTTC. This gives the protein CAISAQGAAGYTF.

This clone has only one observation. This sample includes further DNA sequences coding for the same CDR3. The genes are TRBV2 and TRBJ2-7; maybe TRBD1 (5 bases). The V and J ends lost 6 bases and 7 bases respectively, with 13 bases between them. Per the germline V gene, CDR1 is SNHLY and CDR2 is FYNNEI. CDR3 length equals 12 residues. The CDR3 region is CASRPGFHEQYF. The CDR3 coding sequence is TGTGCCAGCAGACCAGGGTTCCATGAGCAGTACTTC.

The genes are TRBV10-1 and TRBJ2-1; the D gene is possibly TRBD2 (6 bases). V gave up 2 bases and J gave up 0 bases, with 11 bases separating them. This CDR3 spans 16 amino acids. Germline loops: CDR1 WNHNN, CDR2 SYGVQD (reference sequence). CDR3 coding DNA: TGCGCCAGCAGTGAGCGGGACTCATACTCCTACAATGAGCAGTTCTTC. Its protein product is CASSERDSYSYNEQFF.

On this clone: Other nucleotide sequences from this sample produce the same CDR3. The chain has TRBV19 and TRBJ1-5, with 8 nucleotides matching TRBD1. CDR1 and CDR2 (germline): LNHDA, SQIVND (reference sequence). The CDR3 sequence is 15 residues long. V was clipped by 3 bases and J by 7 bases; unmatched bases: 8. CDR3 amino acids: CASSIGTGGGQPQHF. CDR3 DNA sequence: TGTGCCAGTAGTATCGGCACAGGGGGAGGACAGCCCCAGCATTTT.

The genes are TRBV27 and TRBJ1-2; the match to TRBD1 covers 7 bases. Germline loops: CDR1 MNHEY, CDR2 SMNVEV (reference sequence). Trimming cost V 3 bases and J 9 bases; bases outside gene matches: 7. The CDR3 contains 13 residues. This chain's CDR3 is CASSFYRDRSYTF. CDR3 nucleotides: TGTGCCAGCAGTTTCTATCGGGACAGAAGCTACACCTTC.

This clone was counted a single time. The chain employs TRBV7-2 and TRBJ2-1; possibly TRBD2 for D (6 bases). The length of the CDR3 is 15 residues. V was trimmed by 4 bases and J by 4 bases, leaving 14 bases between them. Germline CDR1 SGHTA, CDR2 FQGNSA. The CDR3 DNA sequence: TGTGCCAGCAGCTGGGGGGTTGGCCTATACAATGAGCAGTTCTTC. Translating it yields CASSWGVGLYNEQFF.